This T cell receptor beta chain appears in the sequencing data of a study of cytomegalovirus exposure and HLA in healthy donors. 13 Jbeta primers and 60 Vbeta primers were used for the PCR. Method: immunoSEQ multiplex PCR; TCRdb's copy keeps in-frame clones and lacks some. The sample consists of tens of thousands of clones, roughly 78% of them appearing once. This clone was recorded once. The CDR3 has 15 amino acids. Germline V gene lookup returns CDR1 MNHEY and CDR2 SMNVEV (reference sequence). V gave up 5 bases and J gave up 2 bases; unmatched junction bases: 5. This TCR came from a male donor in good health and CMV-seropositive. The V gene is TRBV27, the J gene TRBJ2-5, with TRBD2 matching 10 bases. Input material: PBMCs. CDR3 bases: TGTGCCAGCAGTCAGACTAGCGGGTTGCAAGAGACCCAGTACTTC. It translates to CASSQTSGLQETQYF.